These 6 T cell receptor beta chains were all obtained from the same sample, sequenced in a study of T-cell reconstitution after alpha-beta-depleted transplantation in children. Using unique molecular identifiers, the investigators prepared the TCRbeta library. TCRdb reanalysed the PCR reads using MiXCR and keeps one entry per CDR3 protein. The repertoire holds some 640,000 distinct CDR3 sequences, with 16% as singletons. The sequenced sample was PBMCs from the stem cell graft donor, obtained from the stem cell graft. The source is a human donor who donated a stem cell graft to a child with acute myeloid leukemia.

This clonotype was recorded at least ten times. V gene TRBV7-2 combines with J gene TRBJ2-5, with D possibly being TRBD2 (5 bases). This CDR3 has 11 amino acids. V was shortened by 6 bases and J by 7 bases, with 9 bases between the two germline ends. Germline CDR1 and CDR2: SGHTA and FQGNSA. CDR3 region: CASSLSGTQYF. As DNA, the CDR3 is TGTGCCAGCAGTTTGAGCGGGACCCAGTACTTC.

This clonotype was recorded a few times. The CDR3 sequence is CASSQEGGYSNQPQHF. For the CDR3, the DNA is TGTGCCAGCAGCCAAGAAGGGGGCTATAGCAATCAGCCCCAGCATTTT. V is TRBV4-2 and J is TRBJ1-5; 7 nucleotides line up with TRBD1. Looked up from germline, CDR1 is LGHNA and CDR2 is YNFKEQ. V trimming: 0 bases; J trimming: 0 bases; junction bases outside the gene matches: 2. This CDR3 is 16 amino acids long.

V is TRBV7-6 and J is TRBJ2-1; 12 positions match TRBD2. V gave up 2 bases and J gave up 10 bases; unmatched junction bases: 9. Germline values: CDR1 SGHVS, CDR2 FNYEAQ. The CDR3 spans 16 residues. In DNA form, the CDR3 reads TGTGCCAGCAGCTTATTAGGACTAGCGGGGTTTGGAGAGCAGTTCTTC. It specifies CASSLLGLAGFGEQFF.

V usage is TRBV7-9 and J usage is TRBJ2-1; a possible D gene is TRBD2 (6 bases). Trimming took off 5 bases at V and 4 bases at J, with 15 bases between the two ends. CDR1 is SEHNR and CDR2 is FQNEAQ in the germline V gene (reference sequence). CDR3 length: 15 amino acids. CDR3 nucleotides: TGTGCCAGCAGCGGCGGGACCGTACCTTACAATGAGCAGTTCTTC. Amino acid sequence: CASSGGTVPYNEQFF. Filled out from reference TRBV7-9 and TRBJ2-1, the complete variable domain reads DTGVSQNPRHKITKRGQNVTFRCDPISEHNRLYWYRQTLGQGPEFLTYFQNEAQLEKSRLLSDRFSAERPKGSFSTLEIQRTEQGDSAMYLCASSGGTVPYNEQFFGPGTRLTVL.

Concerning this clonotype itself: A much larger clone lies one base from this, so it may be a read error. The rearrangement uses TRBV20-1 and TRBJ1-1, with 7 nucleotides matching TRBD1. This CDR3 has 16 residues. Germline values: CDR1 DFQATT, CDR2 SNEGSKA (reference sequence). V lost 5 bases, J lost 1 base, and 13 bases stayed unmatched. The CDR3 region has the DNA TGCAGTGCTGAGGGTCACACAGGGGTGAGGAACACTGAAGCTTTCTTT. It is translated as CSAEGHTGVRNTEAFF.

This clonotype has only a few counts. The chain combines TRBV15 with TRBJ2-1, with 7 positions matching TRBD2. The CDR3 loop spans 15 amino acids. Losses at the gene ends were 0 bases for V and 8 bases for J; bases not matched to a gene: 7. CDR1 is LNHNV and CDR2 is YYDKDF in the germline V gene (reference sequence). In nucleotides, the CDR3 is TGTGCCACCAGCAGAGATCAATCCCGGGGGGATGAGCAGTTCTTC. It is translated as CATSRDQSRGDEQFF.